This T cell receptor beta chain was obtained from a study of cytomegalovirus exposure and HLA in healthy donors. Germline-derived CDR1 and CDR2 are SGHNT and YYREEE (reference sequence). Between the trimmed V and J ends, which lost 2 bases and 1 base, there was a span of 7 bases. The CDR3 has 13 residues. About this clone itself: Its antigen is as yet unknown. Other DNA sequences in the same sample also yield this CDR3.

PCR was performed using 60 Vbeta and 13 Jbeta primers. Some clones are missing from TCRdb's copy, which holds only in-frame ones; the method was immunoSEQ multiplex PCR. The sample carries approximately 100,000 clones, 85% recorded once. Study results and caveats: In vitro assays verified that three CMV-associated chains recognized CMV antigens specifically. HLA alleles showed associations with 15,000 to 20,000 TCR beta sequences in a later analysis, at a 0.05 false discovery rate. The study designated roughly 160 TCR beta chains cytomegalovirus-associated. A later analysis appeared to link common viral pathogens to several of the most significant clusters.

The V gene is TRBV5-4, the J gene TRBJ2-7; no definite D call. The TCR sequence derives from a man between 35 and 55 years old in good health and CMV-seropositive. What was sequenced was PBMCs. CDR3 protein: CASSLTVSYEQYF. Written as DNA, the CDR3 is TGTGCCAGCAGCTTAACAGTTTCCTACGAGCAGTACTTC.